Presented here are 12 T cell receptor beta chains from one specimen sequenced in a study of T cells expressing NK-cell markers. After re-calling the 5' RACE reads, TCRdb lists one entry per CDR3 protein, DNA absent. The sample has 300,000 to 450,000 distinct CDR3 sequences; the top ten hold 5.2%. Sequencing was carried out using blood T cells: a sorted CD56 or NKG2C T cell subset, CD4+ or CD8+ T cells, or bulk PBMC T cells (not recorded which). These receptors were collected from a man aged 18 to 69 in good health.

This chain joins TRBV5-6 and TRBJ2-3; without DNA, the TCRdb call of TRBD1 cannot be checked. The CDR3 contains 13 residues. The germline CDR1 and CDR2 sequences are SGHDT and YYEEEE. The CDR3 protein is CASSLSSGGPQYF. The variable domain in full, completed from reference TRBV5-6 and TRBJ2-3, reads DAGVTQSPTHLIKTRGQQVTLRCSPKSGHDTVSWYQQALGQGPQFIFQYYEEEERQRGNFPDRFSGHQFPNYSSELNVNALLLGDSALYLCASSLSSGGPQYFGPGTRLTVL.

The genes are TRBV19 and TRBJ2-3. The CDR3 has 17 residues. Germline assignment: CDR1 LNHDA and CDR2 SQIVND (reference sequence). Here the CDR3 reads CASSIDRRGLFTDTQYF.

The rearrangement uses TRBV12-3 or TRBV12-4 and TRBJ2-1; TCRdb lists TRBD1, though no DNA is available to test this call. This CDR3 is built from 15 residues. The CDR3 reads CASRPRGGRYNEQFF.

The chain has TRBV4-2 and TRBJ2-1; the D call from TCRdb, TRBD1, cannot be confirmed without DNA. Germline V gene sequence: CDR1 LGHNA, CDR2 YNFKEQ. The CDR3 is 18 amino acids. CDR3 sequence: CASSQDARAGAPYNEQFF.

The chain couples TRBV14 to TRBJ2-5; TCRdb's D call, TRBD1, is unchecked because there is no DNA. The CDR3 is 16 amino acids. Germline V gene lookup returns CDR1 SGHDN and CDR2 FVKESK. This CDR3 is CASSQDPRARGGTQYF.

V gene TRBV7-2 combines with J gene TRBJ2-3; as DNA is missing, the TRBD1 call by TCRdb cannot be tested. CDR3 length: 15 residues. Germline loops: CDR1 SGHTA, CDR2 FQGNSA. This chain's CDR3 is CASSLFDGGVDTQYF.

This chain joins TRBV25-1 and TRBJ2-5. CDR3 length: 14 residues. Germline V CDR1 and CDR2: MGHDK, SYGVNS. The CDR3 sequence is CASSESGIPGTQYF.

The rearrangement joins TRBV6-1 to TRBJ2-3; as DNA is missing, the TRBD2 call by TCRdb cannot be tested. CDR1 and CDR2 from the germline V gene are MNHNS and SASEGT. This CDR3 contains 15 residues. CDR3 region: CASKANPVSTDTQYF.

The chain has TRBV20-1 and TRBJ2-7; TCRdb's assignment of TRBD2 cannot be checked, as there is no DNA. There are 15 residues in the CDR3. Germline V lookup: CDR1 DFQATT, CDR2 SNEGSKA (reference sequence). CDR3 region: CSVRPGDQNSYEQYF.

CDR3 amino acids: CASTPTDSYEQYF. The chain recombines TRBV27 with TRBJ2-7; absent DNA, TCRdb's TRBD1 call cannot be checked. This CDR3 is built from 13 residues. In germline, CDR1 is MNHEY, CDR2 SMNVEV (reference sequence).

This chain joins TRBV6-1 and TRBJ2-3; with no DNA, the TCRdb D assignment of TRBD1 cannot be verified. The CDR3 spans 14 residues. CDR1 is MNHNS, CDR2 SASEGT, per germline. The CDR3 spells CARNGQGGSDTQYF.

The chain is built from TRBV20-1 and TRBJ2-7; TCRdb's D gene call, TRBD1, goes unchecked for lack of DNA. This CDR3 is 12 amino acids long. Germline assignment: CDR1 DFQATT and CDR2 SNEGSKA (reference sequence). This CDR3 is CSAKQGVFEQYF.